The next 2 T cell receptor beta chains were all read from a single sample in a study of T cells after yellow fever vaccination. TCRdb reanalysed the 5' RACE reads using MiXCR and keeps one entry per CDR3 protein. Counted here are about 330,000 distinct CDR3 sequences, about 7.8% occurring once; the ten biggest clones make up 17%. Sequences were derived from PBMCs, sampled roughly seven weeks after the first yellow fever vaccination. The receptors stem from a man younger than 30 who received the YFV17D yellow fever vaccine.

As concerns this clonotype: The junction differs from germline at one of its ends, possibly a read error. The chain couples TRBV5-1 to TRBJ2-5; D is possibly TRBD1 (6 bases). The germline V gene has CDR1 SGHRS and CDR2 YFSETQ. This CDR3 has 17 residues. The DNA for the CDR3 is TGCGCCAGCCGCTTCCAGTGGGCTTGGACAGTACAAGAGACCCAGTACTTC. Translated, it gives CASRFQWAWTVQETQYF.

This clonotype was seen ten or more times. V usage is TRBV4-1 and J usage is TRBJ2-7; either TRBD1 or TRBD2 may fit D (5 bases each). Trimming shortened V by 4 bases and J by 2 bases, and 12 bases separated the two germline ends. Looked up from germline, CDR1 is MGHRA and CDR2 is YSYEKL. CDR3 length: 14 residues. The DNA for the CDR3 is TGCGCCAGCAGCCCCAGGGACGGAGCCTACGAGCAGTACGTC. Translated, it gives CASSPRDGAYEQYV.